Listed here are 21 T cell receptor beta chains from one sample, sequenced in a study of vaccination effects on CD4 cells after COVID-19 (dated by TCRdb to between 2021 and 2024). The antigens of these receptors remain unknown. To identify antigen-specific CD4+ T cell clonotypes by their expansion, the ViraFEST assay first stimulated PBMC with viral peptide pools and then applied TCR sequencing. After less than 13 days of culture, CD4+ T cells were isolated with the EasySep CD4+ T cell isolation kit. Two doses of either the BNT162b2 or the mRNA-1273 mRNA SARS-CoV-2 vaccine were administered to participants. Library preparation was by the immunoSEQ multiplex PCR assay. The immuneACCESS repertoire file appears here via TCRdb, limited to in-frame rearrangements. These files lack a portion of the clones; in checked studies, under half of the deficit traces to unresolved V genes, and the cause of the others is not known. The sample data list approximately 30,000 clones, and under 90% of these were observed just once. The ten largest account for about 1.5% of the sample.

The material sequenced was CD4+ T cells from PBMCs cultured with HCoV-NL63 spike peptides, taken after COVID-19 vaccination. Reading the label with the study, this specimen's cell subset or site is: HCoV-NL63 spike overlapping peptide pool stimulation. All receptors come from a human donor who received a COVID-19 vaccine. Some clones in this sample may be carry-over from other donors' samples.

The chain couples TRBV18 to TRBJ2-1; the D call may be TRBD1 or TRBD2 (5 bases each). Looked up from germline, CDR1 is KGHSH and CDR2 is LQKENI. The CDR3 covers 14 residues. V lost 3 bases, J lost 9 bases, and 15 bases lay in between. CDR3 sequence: CASSPSRIGAEQFF. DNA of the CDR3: TGTGCCAGCTCACCCTCTCGGATCGGGGCTGAGCAGTTCTTC. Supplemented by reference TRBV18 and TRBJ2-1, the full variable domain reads NAGVMQNPRHLVRRRGQEARLRCSPMKGHSHVYWYRQLPEEGLKFMVYLQKENIIDESGMPKERFSAEFPKEGPSILRIQQVVRGDSAAYFCASSPSRIGAEQFFGPGTRLTVL.

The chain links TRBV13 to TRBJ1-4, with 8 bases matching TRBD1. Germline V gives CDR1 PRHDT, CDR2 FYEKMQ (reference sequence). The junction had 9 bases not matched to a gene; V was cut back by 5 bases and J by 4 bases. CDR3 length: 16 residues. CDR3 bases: TGTGCCAGCAGCCCGGGACAGGCGGGGGTTAATGAAAAACTGTTTTTT. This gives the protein CASSPGQAGVNEKLFF.

The CDR3 sequence is CASSLGWVHQETQYF. As DNA, the CDR3 is TGTGCCAGCAGCTTAGGGTGGGTGCACCAAGAGACCCAGTACTTC. The chain links TRBV7-7 to TRBJ2-5; D ambiguous. Germline V gives CDR1 SSHAT, CDR2 FNYEAQ (reference sequence). V was pared by 1 base and J by 0 bases, with 9 bases between. CDR3 size: 15 residues.

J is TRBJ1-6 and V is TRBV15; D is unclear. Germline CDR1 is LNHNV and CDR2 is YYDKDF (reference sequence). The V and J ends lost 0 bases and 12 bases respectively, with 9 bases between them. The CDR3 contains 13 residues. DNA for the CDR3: TGTGCCACCAGCAGAGAAAGGGATTTACCCCTCCACTTT. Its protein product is CATSRERDLPLHF.

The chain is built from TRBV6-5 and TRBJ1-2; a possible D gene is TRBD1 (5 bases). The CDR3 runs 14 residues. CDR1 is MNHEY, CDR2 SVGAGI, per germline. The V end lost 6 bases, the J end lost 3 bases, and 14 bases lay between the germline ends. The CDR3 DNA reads TGTGCCAGCAGGACAGCGTGGACCGACTATGGCTACACCTTC. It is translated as CASRTAWTDYGYTF.

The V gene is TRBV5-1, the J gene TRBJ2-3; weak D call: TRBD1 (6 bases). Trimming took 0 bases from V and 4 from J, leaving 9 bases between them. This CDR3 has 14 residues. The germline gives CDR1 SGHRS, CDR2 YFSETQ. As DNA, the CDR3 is TGCGCCAGCAGCTTGGGTGGGGGCGCAGATACGCAGTATTTT. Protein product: CASSLGGGADTQYF. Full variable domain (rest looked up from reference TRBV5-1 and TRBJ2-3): KAGVTQTPRYLIKTRGQQVTLSCSPISGHRSVSWYQQTPGQGLQFLFEYFSETQRNKGNFPGRFSGRQFSNSRSEMNVSTLELGDSALYLCASSLGGGADTQYFGPGTRLTVL.

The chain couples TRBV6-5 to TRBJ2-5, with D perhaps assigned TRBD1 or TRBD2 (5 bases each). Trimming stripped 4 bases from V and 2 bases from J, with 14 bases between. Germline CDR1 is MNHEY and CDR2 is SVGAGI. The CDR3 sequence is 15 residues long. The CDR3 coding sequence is TGTGCCAGCAGTTCGGGACGGATACTTCAAGAGACCCAGTACTTC. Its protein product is CASSSGRILQETQYF.

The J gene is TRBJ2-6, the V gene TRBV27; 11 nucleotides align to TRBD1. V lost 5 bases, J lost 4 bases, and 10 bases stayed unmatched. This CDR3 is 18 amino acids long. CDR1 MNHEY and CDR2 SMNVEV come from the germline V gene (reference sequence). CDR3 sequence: CASSPGQGASSGANVLTF. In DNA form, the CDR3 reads TGTGCCAGCAGTCCCGGACAGGGGGCATCGTCGGGGGCCAACGTCCTGACTTTC.

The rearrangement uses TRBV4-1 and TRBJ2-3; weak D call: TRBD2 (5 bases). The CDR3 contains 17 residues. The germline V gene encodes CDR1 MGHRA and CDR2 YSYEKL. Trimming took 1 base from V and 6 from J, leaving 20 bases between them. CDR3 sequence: CASSQVLVRVQGDTQYF. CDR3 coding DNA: TGCGCCAGCAGCCAAGTGCTGGTGCGGGTACAAGGGGATACGCAGTATTTT.

This CDR3 is CASSLSMFTGPSAFF. DNA for the CDR3: TGCGCCAGCAGCTTGTCTATGTTCACAGGGCCGTCAGCTTTCTTT. The rearrangement uses TRBV5-1 and TRBJ1-1; possible D gene TRBD1, 6 bases. V lost 1 base to trimming and J lost 10 bases, with 20 bases between them. CDR3 size: 15 residues. From germline, CDR1 is SGHRS and CDR2 YFSETQ.

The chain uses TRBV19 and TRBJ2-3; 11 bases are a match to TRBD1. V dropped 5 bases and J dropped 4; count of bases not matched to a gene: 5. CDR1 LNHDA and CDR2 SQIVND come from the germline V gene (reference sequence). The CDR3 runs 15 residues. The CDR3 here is CASSQPGQGADTQYF. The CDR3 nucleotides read TGTGCCAGTAGTCAACCGGGACAGGGGGCAGATACGCAGTATTTT.

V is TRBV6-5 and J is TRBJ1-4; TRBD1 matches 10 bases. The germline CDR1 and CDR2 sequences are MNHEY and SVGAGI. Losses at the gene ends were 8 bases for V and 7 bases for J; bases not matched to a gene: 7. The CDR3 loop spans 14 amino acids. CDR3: CASRTTGGTEKLFF. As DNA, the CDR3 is TGTGCCAGCCGAACGACAGGGGGCACTGAAAAACTGTTTTTT.

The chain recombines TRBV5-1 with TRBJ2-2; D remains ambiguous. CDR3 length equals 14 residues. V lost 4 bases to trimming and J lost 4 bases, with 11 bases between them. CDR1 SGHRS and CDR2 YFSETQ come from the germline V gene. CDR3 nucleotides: TGCGCCAGCAGCCCAGGACCCGGCACCGGGGAGCTGTTTTTT. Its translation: CASSPGPGTGELFF.

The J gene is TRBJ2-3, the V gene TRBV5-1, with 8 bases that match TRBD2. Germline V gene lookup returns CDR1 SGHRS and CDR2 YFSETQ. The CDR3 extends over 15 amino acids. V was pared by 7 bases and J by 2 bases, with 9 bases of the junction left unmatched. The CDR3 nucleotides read TGCGCCAGCGACTTACGGGGGGGAAACACAGATACGCAGTATTTT. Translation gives CASDLRGGNTDTQYF.

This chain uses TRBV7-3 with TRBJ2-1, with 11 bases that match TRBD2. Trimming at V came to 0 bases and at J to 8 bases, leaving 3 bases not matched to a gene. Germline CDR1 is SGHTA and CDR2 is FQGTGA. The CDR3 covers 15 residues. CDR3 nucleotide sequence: TGTGCCAGCAGCTTAACTAGCGGGGGGGTGGATGAGCAGTTCTTC. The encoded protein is CASSLTSGGVDEQFF.

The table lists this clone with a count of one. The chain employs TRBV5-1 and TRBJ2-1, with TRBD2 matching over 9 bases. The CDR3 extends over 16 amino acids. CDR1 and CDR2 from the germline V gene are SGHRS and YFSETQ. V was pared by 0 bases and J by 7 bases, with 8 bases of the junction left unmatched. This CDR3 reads CASSLVSGGRTNEQFF. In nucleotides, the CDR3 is TGCGCCAGCAGCTTGGTTAGCGGGGGACGGACAAATGAGCAGTTCTTC.

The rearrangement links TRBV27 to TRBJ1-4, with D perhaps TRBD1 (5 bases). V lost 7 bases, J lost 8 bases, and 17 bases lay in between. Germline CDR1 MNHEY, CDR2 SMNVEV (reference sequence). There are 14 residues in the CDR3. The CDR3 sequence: CASTTGGVREKLFF. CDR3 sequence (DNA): TGTGCCAGCACCACAGGAGGGGTGAGAGAAAAACTGTTTTTT. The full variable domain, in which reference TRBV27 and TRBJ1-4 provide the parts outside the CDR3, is EAQVTQNPRYLITVTGKKLTVTCSQNMNHEYMSWYRQDPGLGLRQIYYSMNVEVTDKGDVPEGYKVSRKEKRNFPLILESPSPNQTSLYFCASTTGGVREKLFFGSGTQLSVL.

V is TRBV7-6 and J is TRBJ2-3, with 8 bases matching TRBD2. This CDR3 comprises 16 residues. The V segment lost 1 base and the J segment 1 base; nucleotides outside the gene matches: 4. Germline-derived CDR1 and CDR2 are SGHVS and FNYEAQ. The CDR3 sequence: CASSLGAGGRTDTQYF. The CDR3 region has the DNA TGTGCCAGCAGCTTAGGGGCGGGGGGTCGCACAGATACGCAGTATTTT.

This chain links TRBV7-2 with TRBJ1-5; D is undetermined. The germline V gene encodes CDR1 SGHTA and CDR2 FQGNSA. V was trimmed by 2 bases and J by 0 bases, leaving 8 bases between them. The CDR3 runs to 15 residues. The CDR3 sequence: CASSLSGLSNQPQHF. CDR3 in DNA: TGTGCCAGCAGCTTATCAGGTCTTAGCAATCAGCCCCAGCATTTT. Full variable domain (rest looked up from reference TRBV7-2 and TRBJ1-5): GAGVSQSPSNKVTEKGKDVELRCDPISGHTALYWYRQSLGQGLEFLIYFQGNSAPDKSGLPSDRFSAERTGGSVSTLTIQRTQQEDSAVYLCASSLSGLSNQPQHFGDGTRLSIL.

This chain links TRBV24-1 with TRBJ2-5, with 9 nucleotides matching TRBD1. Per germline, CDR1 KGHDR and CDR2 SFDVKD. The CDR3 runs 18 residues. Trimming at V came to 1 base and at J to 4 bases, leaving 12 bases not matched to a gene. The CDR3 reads CATSDFSPGTGLVETQYF. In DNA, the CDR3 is TGTGCCACCAGTGATTTCAGTCCCGGGACAGGGTTGGTAGAGACCCAGTACTTC.

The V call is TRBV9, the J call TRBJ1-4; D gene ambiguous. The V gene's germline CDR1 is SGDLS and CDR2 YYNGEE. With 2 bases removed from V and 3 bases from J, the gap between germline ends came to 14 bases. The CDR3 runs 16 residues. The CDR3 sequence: CASSVGVGQANEKLFF. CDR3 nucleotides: TGTGCCAGCAGCGTTGGGGTCGGCCAGGCTAATGAAAAACTGTTTTTT.